The 31 T cell receptor beta chains below all came from one sample that was sequenced in a study of blood T cell repertoires in COVID-19 (dated by TCRdb to the early 2020s). Library creation used the immunoSEQ multiplex PCR assay. What TCRdb holds here is the immuneACCESS table cut down to in-frame rearrangements. Part of the clones is not present; checked against another copy, under half of the missing clones reflect an unresolved V gene, and the others are unexplained. Across this sample there are 99,000 or so clones, with 80% to 85% seen only once. The ten top clones hold under 40% of the sample. The source material was peripheral blood. Receptors originate from an elderly man with acute or convalescent COVID-19.

The gene calls are TRBV28 and TRBJ1-5; D remains unclear. The germline V and J ends were trimmed by 4 bases and 3 bases, with 4 bases remaining between them. Germline V lookup: CDR1 MDHEN, CDR2 SYDVKM. The CDR3 loop spans 12 amino acids. The CDR3: CASSSVNQPQHF. The CDR3, as DNA: TGTGCCAGCAGTTCTGTCAATCAGCCCCAGCATTTT.

V gene TRBV7-9 combines with J gene TRBJ1-2; 8 positions agree with TRBD1. This CDR3 spans 15 amino acids. With V trimmed by 1 base and J by 4 bases, 5 bases remained unmatched. The germline gives CDR1 SEHNR, CDR2 FQNEAQ (reference sequence). The CDR3 loop reads CASSLDTGGLYGYTF. The CDR3 nucleotides are TGTGCCAGCAGCTTAGACACAGGGGGGCTCTATGGCTACACCTTC.

The chain links TRBV29-1 to TRBJ1-3; D uncertain. Trimming stripped 6 bases from V and 0 bases from J, with 9 bases between. From germline, CDR1 is SQVTM and CDR2 ANQGSEA. This CDR3 spans 13 amino acids. The CDR3 region has the DNA TGCAGCGTGGTCCTAAACTCTGGAAACACCATATATTTT. It is translated as CSVVLNSGNTIYF.

The rearrangement links TRBV5-5 to TRBJ2-1, with 9 nucleotides matching TRBD1. Trimming cost V 0 bases and J 4 bases; bases outside gene matches: 17. CDR3 length: 20 amino acids. From germline, CDR1 is SGHKS and CDR2 YYEKEE (reference sequence). The CDR3 here is CASSLARFLRPGQGYNEQFF. The CDR3 DNA is TGTGCCAGCAGCTTGGCGAGATTTCTTCGTCCGGGACAGGGATACAATGAGCAGTTCTTC.

This clone was counted between two and nine times. CDR3 bases: TGCGCCAGCGGATCTACAGGGGGCCTGGAGAACACCGGGGAGCTGTTTTTT. Its protein product is CASGSTGGLENTGELFF. J is TRBJ2-2 and V is TRBV10-1; 9 positions agree with TRBD1. The CDR3 has 17 residues. Germline values: CDR1 WNHNN, CDR2 SYGVQD (reference sequence). V lost 8 bases and J lost 1; bases outside the gene matches: 11.

This sequence joins TRBV2 and TRBJ2-3, with 7 bases lining up with TRBD1. Germline lookup yields CDR1 SNHLY and CDR2 FYNNEI. The trim removed 7 bases at V and 5 bases at J, leaving 12 bases unmatched. The CDR3 totals 15 residues. CDR3 DNA: TGTGCCAGCAATGGCGCAGGGGGTTTTTTAGATACGCAGTATTTT. Its translation: CASNGAGGFLDTQYF.

This chain links TRBV9 with TRBJ2-1; tentatively, D is TRBD1 (5 bases). V was pared by 1 base and J by 8 bases, with 16 bases between. Germline V gives CDR1 SGDLS, CDR2 YYNGEE. The CDR3 is made up of 15 amino acids. The CDR3 protein is CASSVTAGIWDEQFF. CDR3 nucleotides: TGTGCCAGCAGCGTAACGGCAGGGATTTGGGATGAGCAGTTCTTC.

This chain joins TRBV5-1 and TRBJ2-1, with a tentative D call TRBD2 (5 bases). Germline assignment: CDR1 SGHRS and CDR2 YFSETQ. The V gene lost 2 bases and the J gene lost 5 bases, with 11 bases spanning the gap. The CDR3 has 14 residues. The CDR3 is CASSFSTRNNEQFF. Written as DNA, the CDR3 is TGCGCCAGCAGCTTTTCAACTAGAAACAATGAGCAGTTCTTC.

The chain couples TRBV28 to TRBJ2-7; weak D call: TRBD2 (6 bases). This CDR3 contains 13 residues. The germline V and J ends were trimmed by 2 bases and 5 bases, with 10 bases remaining between them. CDR1 MDHEN and CDR2 SYDVKM come from the germline V gene. The CDR3, as DNA: TGTGCCAGCAGTTTAGGGGGGACCCACGAGCAGTACTTC. It translates to CASSLGGTHEQYF.

The chain uses TRBV27 and TRBJ1-5, with a tentative D call TRBD1 (6 bases). Trimming shortened V by 6 bases and J by 2 bases, and 14 bases separated the two germline ends. This CDR3 contains 15 residues. Germline lookup yields CDR1 MNHEY and CDR2 SMNVEV (reference sequence). For the CDR3, the DNA is TGTGCCAGCAGCTCCGGCTACAGGGGCAATCAGCCCCAGCATTTT. Its translation: CASSSGYRGNQPQHF.

The rearrangement uses TRBV5-1 and TRBJ2-1, with TRBD2 identical over 7 bases. This CDR3 is 16 amino acids long. Per germline, CDR1 SGHRS and CDR2 YFSETQ. Unmatched junction bases numbered 7, after V lost 4 bases and J lost 0 bases. The CDR3 DNA is TGCGCCAGCAGCGTACAACTAGCGATCTCCTACAATGAGCAGTTCTTC. It is translated as CASSVQLAISYNEQFF.

This clone turned up a few times. The rearrangement joins TRBV4-2 to TRBJ1-2; TRBD1 matches at 9 bases. The CDR3 has 15 amino acids. V lost 1 base, J lost 6 bases, and 6 bases stayed unmatched. Germline CDR1 reads LGHNA; CDR2 reads YNFKEQ. The CDR3 reads CASSQGQGDGDGYTF. As DNA, the CDR3 is TGTGCCAGCAGCCAAGGACAGGGGGACGGAGATGGCTACACCTTC.

This clone appeared a single time. The rearrangement links TRBV4-2 to TRBJ1-2, with no clear D. This CDR3 comprises 14 residues. Deletions cut 0 bases from V and 4 bases from J, with 9 bases between. Per germline, CDR1 LGHNA and CDR2 YNFKEQ. In DNA form, the CDR3 reads TGTGCCAGCAGCCAAGAAGGCGGGTCCTATGGCTACACCTTC. It specifies CASSQEGGSYGYTF.

This CDR3 reads CATSRGGTGATAGANVLTF. The CDR3 nucleotides are TGTGCCACCAGCAGAGGGGGCACAGGGGCAACGGCTGGGGCCAACGTCCTGACTTTC. The V and J genes are TRBV15 and TRBJ2-6; TRBD1 matches 7 bases. CDR3 length: 19 residues. Germline CDR1 is LNHNV and CDR2 is YYDKDF (reference sequence). The ends lost 1 base at V and 2 bases at J; junction bases unmatched: 11.

The chain carries TRBV6-5 and TRBJ1-1; 8 positions match TRBD1. Germline CDR1 reads MNHEY; CDR2 reads SVGAGI. The CDR3 is 14 amino acids. V lost 10 bases to trimming and J lost 4 bases; unmatched junction nucleotides: 11. This chain's CDR3 is CATHNTGGTTEAFF. In DNA form, the CDR3 reads TGTGCCACTCACAATACAGGGGGGACCACTGAAGCTTTCTTT.

This clone was recorded a few times. The chain links TRBV7-9 to TRBJ2-7; TRBD2 agrees at 7 bases. The germline V gene encodes CDR1 SEHNR and CDR2 FQNEAQ (reference sequence). The CDR3 consists of 15 residues. With V trimmed by 4 bases and J by 3 bases, 9 bases remained unmatched. In DNA form, the CDR3 reads TGTGCCAGCAGCTCGGGGGACTACGCGTTCTACGAGCAGTACTTC. The encoded protein is CASSSGDYAFYEQYF.

The chain joins TRBV5-4 to TRBJ2-7; TRBD1 is a possible D gene (6 bases). CDR3 length: 16 residues. CDR1 is SGHNT, CDR2 YYREEE, per germline (reference sequence). V lost 2 bases, J lost 2 bases, and 17 bases lay in between. This CDR3 is CASSFIAGASPYEQYF. The CDR3 DNA follows: TGTGCCAGCAGCTTTATTGCAGGGGCCTCCCCCTACGAGCAGTACTTC.

The chain joins TRBV9 to TRBJ1-4, with 11 bases matching TRBD1. Germline loops: CDR1 SGDLS, CDR2 YYNGEE. The CDR3 covers 15 residues. The V segment lost 4 bases and the J segment 7 bases; nucleotides outside the gene matches: 6. CDR3 DNA: TGTGCCAGCAGCATCAGGACAGGGGGCGGTGAAAAACTGTTTTTT. Translation: CASSIRTGGGEKLFF. Full variable domain (missing parts from reference TRBV9 and TRBJ1-4): DSGVTQTPKHLITATGQRVTLRCSPRSGDLSVYWYQQSLDQGLQFLIQYYNGEERAKGNILERFSAQQFPDLHSELNLSSLELGDSALYFCASSIRTGGGEKLFFGSGTQLSVL.

This chain connects TRBV18 to TRBJ1-5; 10 bases are shared with TRBD1. This CDR3 region has 19 residues. CDR1 is KGHSH and CDR2 is LQKENI in the germline V gene. Germline trimming cut 3 bases from V and 0 bases from J; bases unmatched to any gene: 11. As DNA, the CDR3 is TGTGCCAGCTCACCGTTACCGGGACAGGGGTTTTATAGCAATCAGCCCCAGCATTTT. Its protein product is CASSPLPGQGFYSNQPQHF.

The rearrangement links TRBV25-1 to TRBJ1-1, with D perhaps matching TRBD1 (5 bases). CDR1 MGHDK and CDR2 SYGVNS come from the germline V gene. The length of the CDR3 is 15 residues. Deletions cut 3 bases from V and 4 bases from J, with 15 bases between. In DNA form, the CDR3 reads TGTGCCAGCAGTGAGCTTCAGGGTGGCGGCACTGAAGCTTTCTTT. Protein product: CASSELQGGGTEAFF. Full variable domain (rest looked up from reference TRBV25-1 and TRBJ1-1): EADIYQTPRYLVIGTGKKITLECSQTMGHDKMYWYQQDPGMELHLIHYSYGVNSTEKGDLSSESTVSRIRTEHFPLTLESARPSHTSQYLCASSELQGGGTEAFFGQGTRLTVV.

This chain links TRBV5-1 with TRBJ2-7, with D perhaps TRBD1 (5 bases). The V and J ends lost 7 bases and 1 base respectively, with 18 bases between them. CDR3 size: 15 residues. Germline CDR1 and CDR2: SGHRS and YFSETQ. The CDR3 region has the DNA TGCGCCAGCCGATGGACACCGAGAGAATCCTACGAGCAGTACTTC. Translated, it gives CASRWTPRESYEQYF.

V is TRBV29-1 and J is TRBJ2-6; unclear D gene. The CDR3 runs to 13 residues. Germline CDR1 reads SQVTM; CDR2 reads ANQGSEA. Deletions cut 8 bases from V and 0 bases from J, with 8 bases between. In DNA, the CDR3 is TGCAGCTTTCGAGGCTCTGGGGCCAACGTCCTGACTTTC. This translates into CSFRGSGANVLTF.

The chain employs TRBV27 and TRBJ1-3; 7 bases line up with TRBD1. Losses at the gene ends were 4 bases for V and 5 bases for J; bases not matched to a gene: 5. Germline values: CDR1 MNHEY, CDR2 SMNVEV (reference sequence). This CDR3 is 14 amino acids long. The chain's CDR3 is CASSSGGTRNTIYF. For the CDR3, the DNA is TGTGCCAGCAGTTCAGGGGGGACTCGAAACACCATATATTTT.

In its sample, this clone was seen once. The CDR3 spells CASSAGTGIYEQYF. CDR3 DNA: TGTGCCAGCAGCGCCGGGACAGGGATTTACGAGCAGTACTTC. The chain recombines TRBV9 with TRBJ2-7; 9 bases are a match to TRBD1. Trimming at V came to 3 bases and at J to 4 bases, leaving 5 bases not matched to a gene. CDR1 is SGDLS and CDR2 is YYNGEE in the germline V gene. This CDR3 spans 14 amino acids.

The genes are TRBV3-1 (or the pseudogene TRBV3-2) and TRBJ2-7, with D possibly being TRBD1 (5 bases). The CDR3 totals 15 residues. Germline V CDR1 and CDR2: LGHDT, YNNKEL (reference sequence). V was trimmed by 1 base and J by 0 bases, leaving 10 bases between them. The CDR3 DNA follows: TGTGCCAGCAGCCAAGTGGCGGACACCTCCTACGAGCAGTACTTC. It specifies CASSQVADTSYEQYF.

The table lists this clone with a count of one. The chain has TRBV15 and TRBJ2-2; unclear D gene. There are 13 residues in the CDR3. Trimming cost V 5 bases and J 6 bases, with 10 bases left between them. The germline gives CDR1 LNHNV, CDR2 YYDKDF (reference sequence). CDR3 sequence reads: CATSFDLAGELFF. The CDR3, as DNA: TGTGCCACCAGCTTTGATTTAGCCGGGGAGCTGTTTTTT.

The chain joins TRBV5-1 to TRBJ2-1, with 10 bases lining up with TRBD2. Looked up from germline, CDR1 is SGHRS and CDR2 is YFSETQ. The CDR3 spans 17 residues. Trimming cost V 0 bases and J 5 bases; bases outside gene matches: 8. CDR3 amino acids: CASSLEASGSLHNEQFF. The CDR3 DNA is TGCGCCAGCAGCTTGGAGGCTAGCGGGAGTTTACACAATGAGCAGTTCTTC. Full variable domain (remainder filled in from reference TRBV5-1 and TRBJ2-1): KAGVTQTPRYLIKTRGQQVTLSCSPISGHRSVSWYQQTPGQGLQFLFEYFSETQRNKGNFPGRFSGRQFSNSRSEMNVSTLELGDSALYLCASSLEASGSLHNEQFFGPGTRLTVL.

Turning to this clone: The same CDR3 can be traced to other DNA sequences in this sample. J is TRBJ2-7 and V is TRBV12-3 or TRBV12-4; 7 nucleotides match TRBD1. V gave up 6 bases and J gave up 3 bases; unmatched junction bases: 2. The CDR3 is 12 amino acids. This chain's CDR3 is CASSRQGYEQYF. The CDR3 nucleotides read TGTGCCAGCAGCCGACAGGGCTACGAGCAGTACTTC.

The chain is built from TRBV6-5 and TRBJ2-3; possible D gene TRBD2, 5 bases. CDR1 and CDR2 (germline): MNHEY, SVGAGI. V dropped 6 bases and J dropped 9 bases, with 13 bases sitting between them. The CDR3 consists of 12 residues. In DNA form, the CDR3 reads TGTGCCAGCAGCCAGGACTTCTTGACGCAGTATTTT. It is translated as CASSQDFLTQYF.

The rearrangement joins TRBV6-5 to TRBJ1-1; 10 bases match TRBD1. Unmatched junction bases numbered 6, after V lost 3 bases and J lost 5 bases. The CDR3 contains 15 residues. Germline V CDR1 and CDR2: MNHEY, SVGAGI. The CDR3 DNA sequence: TGTGCCAGCAGTTATTCCGGGACAGGGGTTACTGAAGCTTTCTTT. Translating it yields CASSYSGTGVTEAFF.

This clone was counted a few times. The chain combines TRBV5-1 with TRBJ1-3, with a possible D match to TRBD1 (5 bases). The CDR3 covers 18 residues. CDR1 is SGHRS and CDR2 is YFSETQ in the germline V gene. V was shortened by 0 bases and J by 0 bases, with 16 bases between the two germline ends. CDR3 in amino acids: CASSLDGSGGSSGNTIYF. The CDR3 DNA sequence: TGCGCCAGCAGCTTGGATGGCAGCGGGGGAAGCTCTGGAAACACCATATATTTT. The full variable domain, its missing parts supplied by reference TRBV5-1 and TRBJ1-3, is KAGVTQTPRYLIKTRGQQVTLSCSPISGHRSVSWYQQTPGQGLQFLFEYFSETQRNKGNFPGRFSGRQFSNSRSEMNVSTLELGDSALYLCASSLDGSGGSSGNTIYFGEGSWLTVV.